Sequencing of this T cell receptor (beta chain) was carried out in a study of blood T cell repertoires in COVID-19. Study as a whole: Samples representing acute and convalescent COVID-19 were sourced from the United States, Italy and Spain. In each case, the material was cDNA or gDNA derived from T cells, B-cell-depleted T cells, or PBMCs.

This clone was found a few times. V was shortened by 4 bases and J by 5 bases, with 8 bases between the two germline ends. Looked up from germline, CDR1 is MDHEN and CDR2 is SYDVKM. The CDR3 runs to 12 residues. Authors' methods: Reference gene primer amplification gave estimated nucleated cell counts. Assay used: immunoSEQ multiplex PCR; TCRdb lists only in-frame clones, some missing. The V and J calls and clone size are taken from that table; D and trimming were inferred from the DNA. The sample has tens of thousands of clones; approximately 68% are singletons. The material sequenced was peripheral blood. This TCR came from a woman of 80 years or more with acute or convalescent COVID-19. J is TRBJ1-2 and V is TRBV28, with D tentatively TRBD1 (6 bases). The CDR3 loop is CASSSGQYGYTF. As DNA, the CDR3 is TGTGCCAGCAGTTCTGGACAGTATGGCTACACCTTC.